Listed below are T cell receptor beta chains from one sample, sequenced in a study of blood T cell repertoires in COVID-19. Only in-frame clones appear in the TCRdb table, and some are missing; sequencing was by immunoSEQ multiplex PCR. The table has fewer than 60,000 clones, around 86% seen once. Sequencing was done on a sample of peripheral blood. The receptors shown here come from a man in his sixties or seventies with active COVID-19. Each CDR3 is given with its conserved first and last residue. The D gene is left open where the match is weak. The listing skips clone size in some rows; elsewhere it reads once, few, many or a size class.

cdr3_aa: CSVEATGSYGYTF; cdr3_nt: TGCAGCGTTGAGGCTACAGGGTCCTATGGCTACACCTTC; j_call: TRBJ1-2; v_call: TRBV29-1; d_call: .; clone_size: .
cdr3_aa: CASTLGQVAGGPEQFF; cdr3_nt: TGTGCCAGCACCCTCGGCCAGGTAGCGGGGGGTCCTGAGCAGTTCTTC; j_call: TRBJ2-1; v_call: TRBV11-1; d_call: TRBD2; clone_size: .
cdr3_aa: CASSSDREIRETQYF; cdr3_nt: TGTGCCAGCAGCTCGGACAGGGAGATTCGGGAGACCCAGTACTTC; j_call: TRBJ2-5; v_call: TRBV5-4; d_call: TRBD1; clone_size: .
cdr3_aa: CASSFSGGAGGTQYF; cdr3_nt: TGTGCCAGCAGCTTTAGCGGGGGGGCCGGGGGGACCCAGTACTTC; j_call: TRBJ2-5; v_call: TRBV7-2; d_call: TRBD2; clone_size: once
cdr3_aa: CASSPGQAGENIQYF; cdr3_nt: TGTGCCAGCTCACCGGGACAGGCCGGTGAGAACATTCAGTACTTC; j_call: TRBJ2-4; v_call: TRBV18; d_call: TRBD1; clone_size: .
cdr3_aa: CASSLTGSLSEQYF; cdr3_nt: TGTGCCAGCAGCTTGACAGGGAGCCTCTCCGAGCAGTACTTC; j_call: TRBJ2-7; v_call: TRBV11-3; d_call: TRBD1; clone_size: few
cdr3_aa: CASSPPHLTDTQYF; cdr3_nt: TGTGCCAGCTCACCACCACACCTCACAGATACGCAGTATTTT; j_call: TRBJ2-3; v_call: TRBV18; d_call: .; clone_size: .
cdr3_aa: CASRTGTGPTDTQYF; cdr3_nt: TGTGCCAGCAGGACCGGGACAGGGCCCACAGATACGCAGTATTTT; j_call: TRBJ2-3; v_call: TRBV6-4; d_call: TRBD1; clone_size: once
cdr3_aa: CSTWTGGVNEQFF; cdr3_nt: TGCAGCACTTGGACAGGGGGTGTAAATGAGCAGTTCTTC; j_call: TRBJ2-1; v_call: TRBV29-1; d_call: TRBD1; clone_size: .
cdr3_aa: CSASALGTSYQTQYF; cdr3_nt: TGCAGTGCTAGTGCACTGGGGACTAGCTATCAGACCCAGTACTTC; j_call: TRBJ2-5; v_call: TRBV20-1; d_call: TRBD2; clone_size: once
cdr3_aa: CASSLGQLNYEQYF; cdr3_nt: TGTGCCAGCAGCCTGGGACAGCTAAACTACGAGCAGTACTTC; j_call: TRBJ2-7; v_call: TRBV2; d_call: TRBD1; clone_size: .
cdr3_aa: CASSLQGYEQYF; cdr3_nt: TGTGCCAGCAGCTTACAGGGCTACGAGCAGTACTTC; j_call: TRBJ2-7; v_call: TRBV11-1; d_call: .; clone_size: .
cdr3_aa: CASQRGTVGLDTEAFF; cdr3_nt: TGTGCCAGTCAGAGGGGGACAGTGGGGTTGGACACTGAAGCTTTCTTT; j_call: TRBJ1-1; v_call: TRBV19; d_call: TRBD1; clone_size: .
cdr3_aa: CASSYLALRSGEPNYGYTF; cdr3_nt: TGTGCCAGCAGCTACTTGGCCCTACGGTCAGGGGAGCCTAACTATGGCTACACCTTC; j_call: TRBJ1-2; v_call: TRBV7-9; d_call: .; clone_size: .
cdr3_aa: CATSDSAGQGRSYTF; cdr3_nt: TGTGCCACCAGTGATTCCGCCGGCCAGGGTAGAAGCTACACCTTC; j_call: TRBJ1-2; v_call: TRBV24-1; d_call: .; clone_size: once
cdr3_aa: CASSGNRYEQYF; cdr3_nt: TGTGCCAGCAGTGGGAACAGGTACGAGCAGTACTTC; j_call: TRBJ2-7; v_call: TRBV28; d_call: .; clone_size: .
cdr3_aa: CASSFASPYEQYF; cdr3_nt: TGTGCCAGCAGCTTTGCCAGTCCCTACGAGCAGTACTTC; j_call: TRBJ2-7; v_call: TRBV7-2; d_call: .; clone_size: few
cdr3_aa: CASSVDWGLGDTEAFF; cdr3_nt: TGTGCCAGCAGCGTAGATTGGGGGCTAGGGGACACTGAAGCTTTCTTT; j_call: TRBJ1-1; v_call: TRBV9; d_call: .; clone_size: .
cdr3_aa: CASSFRSQGFPEQYF; cdr3_nt: TGTGCCAGCAGTTTCAGATCACAGGGATTTCCCGAGCAGTACTTC; j_call: TRBJ2-7; v_call: TRBV27; d_call: .; clone_size: .
cdr3_aa: CASSVYPGDTQYF; cdr3_nt: TGTGCCAGCAGCGTATACCCCGGGGATACGCAGTATTTT; j_call: TRBJ2-3; v_call: TRBV9; d_call: .; clone_size: .
cdr3_aa: CASSMGASEKLFF; cdr3_nt: TGTGCCAGTAGTATGGGGGCTAGTGAAAAACTGTTTTTT; j_call: TRBJ1-4; v_call: TRBV19; d_call: .; clone_size: .
cdr3_aa: CASSSRGALSGYTF; cdr3_nt: TGTGCCAGCAGCTCCAGGGGGGCCCTATCTGGCTACACCTTC; j_call: TRBJ1-2; v_call: TRBV7-2; d_call: TRBD1; clone_size: few
cdr3_aa: CASSPQASISGNTIYF; cdr3_nt: TGTGCCAGCAGCCCCCAAGCTTCAATCTCTGGAAACACCATATATTTT; j_call: TRBJ1-3; v_call: TRBV7-2; d_call: .; clone_size: .
cdr3_aa: CASSWTLAGGTDTQYF; cdr3_nt: TGCGCCAGCAGCTGGACCCTAGCGGGTGGCACAGATACGCAGTATTTT; j_call: TRBJ2-3; v_call: TRBV5-1; d_call: TRBD2; clone_size: few
cdr3_aa: CASSQGGGLGNSPLHF; cdr3_nt: TGTGCCAGCAGCCAGGGGGGAGGACTTGGGAATTCACCCCTCCACTTT; j_call: TRBJ1-6; v_call: TRBV4-2; d_call: .; clone_size: .
cdr3_aa: CASGRGGVANTEAFF; cdr3_nt: TGCGCCAGCGGGAGGGGGGGAGTGGCGAACACTGAAGCTTTCTTT; j_call: TRBJ1-1; v_call: TRBV5-1; d_call: .; clone_size: .
cdr3_aa: CASTPRGWGGTDTQYF; cdr3_nt: TGTGCCAGCACCCCCCGGGGGTGGGGGGGCACAGATACGCAGTATTTT; j_call: TRBJ2-3; v_call: TRBV2; d_call: .; clone_size: few
cdr3_aa: CASSLLVAASTDTQYF; cdr3_nt: TGTGCCAGCAGCCTACTCGTTGCCGCTAGCACAGATACGCAGTATTTT; j_call: TRBJ2-3; v_call: TRBV5-4; d_call: .; clone_size: .
cdr3_aa: CASSPDSLGTDTQYF; cdr3_nt: TGTGCCAGCAGCCCGGACAGCCTGGGCACAGATACGCAGTATTTT; j_call: TRBJ2-3; v_call: TRBV7-2; d_call: .; clone_size: few